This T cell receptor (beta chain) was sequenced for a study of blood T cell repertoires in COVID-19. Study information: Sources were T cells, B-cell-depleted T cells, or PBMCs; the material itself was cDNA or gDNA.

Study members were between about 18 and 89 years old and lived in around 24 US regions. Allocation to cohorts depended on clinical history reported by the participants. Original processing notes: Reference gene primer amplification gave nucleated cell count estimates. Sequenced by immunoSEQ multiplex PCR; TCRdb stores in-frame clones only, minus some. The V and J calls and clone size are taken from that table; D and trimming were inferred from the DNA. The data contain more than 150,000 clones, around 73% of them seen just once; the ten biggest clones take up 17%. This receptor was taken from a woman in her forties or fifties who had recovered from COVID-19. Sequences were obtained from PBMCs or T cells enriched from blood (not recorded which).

CDR3 amino acids: CASRQGDPNSPLHF. The DNA of the CDR3 is TGTGCCAGCCGACAGGGGGACCCTAATTCACCCCTCCACTTT. The chain combines TRBV19 with TRBJ1-6; 9 positions agree with TRBD1. Unmatched junction bases numbered 6, after V lost 9 bases and J lost 6 bases. This CDR3 region has 14 residues. CDR1 is LNHDA and CDR2 is SQIVND in the germline V gene (reference sequence).